This entry describes one TCR beta chain. Its cognate antigen is unknown. The germline gives CDR1 MNHEY, CDR2 SVGAGI. V was pared by 5 bases and J by 5 bases, with 12 bases between. The CDR3 has 13 residues. The data were obtained in a study of cytomegalovirus exposure and HLA in healthy donors. Researchers ran the PCR with 60 Vbeta and 13 Jbeta primers. The repertoire was sequenced with immunoSEQ multiplex PCR; TCRdb's copy has only in-frame clones and lacks some. The sample lists roughly 230,000 clones, around 90% occurring once. Study outcomes and limitations: In a later analysis, TCR beta V- and J-gene trimming was associated with a missense DCLRE1C variant. The authors excluded some V segments, including TRBV6-2 and TRBV6-3, as indistinguishable. Presence/absence analyses rested on an assumption that sequencing depth was roughly uniform across donors.

Input material: PBMCs. The sequence came from a girl aged 2 to 10 in good health and CMV-seronegative. The chain links TRBV6-5 to TRBJ1-1; no firm D call. CDR3 protein: CASSAGLVTEAFF. As DNA, the CDR3 is TGTGCCAGCAGTGCGGGCCTTGTGACTGAAGCTTTCTTT.